This T cell receptor beta chain was recovered during a study of blood T cell repertoires in COVID-19. This clone has only one observation. The CDR3 has 18 amino acids. The V end was cut by 1 base, the J end by 3 bases, with 21 bases between. CDR1 and CDR2 (germline): SGHTA, FQGNSA. The method was immunoSEQ multiplex PCR; TCRdb's version includes in-frame clones alone and lacks a portion of them. This sample carries 250,000 to 300,000 clones, 91% of them seen once, and the ten largest clones take 2.2%. The receptor's source is a woman under 40 with COVID-19, enrolled during active disease. V gene TRBV7-2 combines with J gene TRBJ1-2; D may be TRBD1 (5 bases). The sequenced material came from peripheral blood. As DNA, the CDR3 is TGTGCCAGCAGCTTAGTAGGGGCCTGGCAGCCAAGGGACTATGGCTACACCTTC. The encoded protein is CASSLVGAWQPRDYGYTF.